This T cell receptor (beta chain) was obtained from a study of blood T cell dynamics during melanoma immunotherapy. At the level of the study: Patients with metastatic melanoma got pembrolizumab or nivolumab-ipilimumab as first-line care.

Study conclusions and caveats: Clones driving repertoire changes may be melanoma-specific or general immune activation.

Every bulk PBMC sample received the same 350 ng of DNA. Profiling relied on immunoSEQ multiplex PCR, and the TCRdb table lists in-frame clones only, not all of them. Of about 10,000 clones listed, over 75% are singletons. From germline, CDR1 is KGHSH and CDR2 LQKENI. The CDR3 runs 13 residues. Germline trimming cut 2 bases from V and 9 bases from J; bases unmatched to any gene: 3. Indicated time point: week 3, after first cycle of checkpoint inhibitor. Patients with prior systemic cancer treatment, concomitant immunosuppressants, or other active malignancies were excluded. As for this clone: Its specificity is not known.

The sample in question was blood, obtained from a patient treated with checkpoint blockade. The clonotype comes from a human donor with melanoma. V gene TRBV18 combines with J gene TRBJ2-1; TRBD2 matches at 8 bases. CDR3 in amino acids: CASSPAGGREQFF. DNA for the CDR3: TGTGCCAGCTCACCAGCGGGGGGCCGTGAGCAGTTCTTC.